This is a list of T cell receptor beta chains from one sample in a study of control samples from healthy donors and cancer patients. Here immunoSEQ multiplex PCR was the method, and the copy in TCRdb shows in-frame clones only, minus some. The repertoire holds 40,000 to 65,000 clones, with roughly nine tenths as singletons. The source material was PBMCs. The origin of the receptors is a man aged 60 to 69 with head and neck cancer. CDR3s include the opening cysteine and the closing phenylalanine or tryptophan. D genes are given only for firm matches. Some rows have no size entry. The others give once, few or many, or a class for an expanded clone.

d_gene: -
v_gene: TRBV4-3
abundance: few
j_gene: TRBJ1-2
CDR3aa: CASSQDLGMGSYGYTF
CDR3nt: TGCGCCAGCAGCCAAGATCTTGGGATGGGGTCATATGGCTACACCTTC

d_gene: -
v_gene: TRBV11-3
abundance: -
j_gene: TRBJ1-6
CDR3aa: CASSLGGNSPLHF
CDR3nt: TGTGCCAGCAGCTTAGGGGGAAATTCACCCCTCCACTTT

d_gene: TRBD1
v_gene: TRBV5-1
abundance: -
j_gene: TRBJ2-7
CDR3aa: CASSLGQGKDEQYF
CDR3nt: TGCGCCAGCAGCCTCGGACAGGGAAAGGACGAGCAGTACTTC

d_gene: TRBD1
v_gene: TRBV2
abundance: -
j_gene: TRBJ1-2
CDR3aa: CASSEVPGQGVYTF
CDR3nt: TGTGCCAGCAGTGAAGTTCCTGGACAGGGGGTCTACACCTTC

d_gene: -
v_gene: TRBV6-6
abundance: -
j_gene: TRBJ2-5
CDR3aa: CASSYGLAPGPETQYF
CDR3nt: TGTGCCAGCAGTTACGGGCTAGCCCCCGGTCCGGAGACCCAGTACTTC

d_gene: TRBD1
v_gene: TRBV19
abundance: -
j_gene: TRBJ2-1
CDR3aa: CASSIPPGQGSSGQFF
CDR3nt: TGTGCCAGTAGTATCCCCCCGGGACAGGGCTCATCGGGGCAGTTCTTC

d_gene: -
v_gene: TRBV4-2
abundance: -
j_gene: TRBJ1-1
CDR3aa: CASSQHLGGNTEAFF
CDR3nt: TGTGCCAGCAGCCAACATCTTGGGGGGAACACTGAAGCTTTCTTT

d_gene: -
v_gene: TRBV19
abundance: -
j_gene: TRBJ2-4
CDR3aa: CASSTSPQQEPGNIQYF
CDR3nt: TGTGCCAGTAGTACAAGCCCTCAACAGGAGCCGGGGAACATTCAGTACTTC

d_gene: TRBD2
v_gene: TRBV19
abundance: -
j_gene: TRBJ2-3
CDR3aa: CASSIVPLAGYTDTQYF
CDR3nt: TGTGCCAGTAGTATAGTGCCTCTAGCGGGGTACACAGATACGCAGTATTTT

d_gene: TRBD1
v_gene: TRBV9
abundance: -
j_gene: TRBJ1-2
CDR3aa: CASSAGGTTYGYTF
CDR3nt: TGTGCCAGCAGCGCAGGGGGCACTACCTATGGCTACACCTTC

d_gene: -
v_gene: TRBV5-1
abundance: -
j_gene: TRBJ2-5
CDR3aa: CASSPTGGGETQYF
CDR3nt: TGCGCCAGCAGCCCCACAGGGGGGGGAGAGACCCAGTACTTC

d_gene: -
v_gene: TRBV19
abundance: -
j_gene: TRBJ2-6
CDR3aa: CASSLRERLYSGANVLTF
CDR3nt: TGTGCCAGTAGTCTTCGAGAAAGGCTGTACTCTGGGGCCAACGTCCTGACTTTC

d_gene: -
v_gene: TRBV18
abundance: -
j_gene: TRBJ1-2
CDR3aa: CASSPRSYGYTF
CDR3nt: TGTGCCAGCTCACCACGCAGTTATGGCTACACCTTC

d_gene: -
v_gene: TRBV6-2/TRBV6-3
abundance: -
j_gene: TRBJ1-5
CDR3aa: CASSYSRTANSNQPQHF
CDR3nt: TGTGCCAGCAGTTACTCGAGGACAGCTAATAGCAATCAGCCCCAGCATTTT

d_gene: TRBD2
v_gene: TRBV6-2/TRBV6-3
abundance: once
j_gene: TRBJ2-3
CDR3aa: CASSYSLAGNWIDTQYF
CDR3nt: TGTGCCAGCAGTTACAGTCTAGCGGGAAACTGGATAGATACGCAGTATTTT

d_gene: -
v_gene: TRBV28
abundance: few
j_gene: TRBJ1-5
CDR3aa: CATRGQSYSNQPQHF
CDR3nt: TGTGCCACCCGCGGACAGAGCTATAGCAATCAGCCCCAGCATTTT

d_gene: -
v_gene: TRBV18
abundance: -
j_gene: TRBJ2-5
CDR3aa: CASSPQGLSGYETQYF
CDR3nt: TGTGCCAGCTCCCCACAGGGCCTTTCGGGTTATGAGACCCAGTACTTC

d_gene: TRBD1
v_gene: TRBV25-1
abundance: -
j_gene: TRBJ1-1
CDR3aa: CASSLTGTGARTEAFF
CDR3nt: TGTGCCAGCAGCCTCACCGGGACAGGGGCGCGAACTGAAGCTTTCTTT

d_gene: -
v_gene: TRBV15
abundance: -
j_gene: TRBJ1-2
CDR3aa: CATSRAGGYGYTF
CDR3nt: TGTGCCACCAGCAGAGCGGGGGGCTATGGCTACACCTTC

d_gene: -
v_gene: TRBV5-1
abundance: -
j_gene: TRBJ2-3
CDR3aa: CASSLARGFDYPDTQYF
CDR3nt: TGCGCCAGCAGCTTGGCACGTGGGTTCGACTACCCAGATACGCAGTATTTT

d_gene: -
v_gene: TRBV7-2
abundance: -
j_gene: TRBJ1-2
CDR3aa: CASSPSGEVYGYTF
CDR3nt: TGTGCCAGCAGCCCTAGCGGCGAGGTCTATGGCTACACCTTC

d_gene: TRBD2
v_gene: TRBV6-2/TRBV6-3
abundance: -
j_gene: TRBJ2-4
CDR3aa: CASSGLAGAGAKNIQYF
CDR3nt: TGTGCCAGCAGCGGACTAGCGGGAGCCGGGGCCAAAAACATTCAGTACTTC

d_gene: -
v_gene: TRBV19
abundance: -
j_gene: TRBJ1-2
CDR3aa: CASSPWTENYGYTF
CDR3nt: TGTGCCAGTAGTCCGTGGACCGAAAACTATGGCTACACCTTC

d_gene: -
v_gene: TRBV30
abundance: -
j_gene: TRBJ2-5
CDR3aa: CAWSKGGQETQYF
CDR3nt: TGTGCCTGGTCGAAGGGGGGACAAGAGACCCAGTACTTC

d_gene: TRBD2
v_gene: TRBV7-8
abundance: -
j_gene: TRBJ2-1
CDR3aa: CASSLAHGLAGFNEQFF
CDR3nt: TGTGCCAGCAGCTTAGCGCACGGGCTAGCGGGATTCAATGAGCAGTTCTTC

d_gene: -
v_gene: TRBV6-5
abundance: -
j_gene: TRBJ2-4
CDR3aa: CASGSNIQYF
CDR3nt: TGTGCCAGCGGATCAAACATTCAGTACTTC

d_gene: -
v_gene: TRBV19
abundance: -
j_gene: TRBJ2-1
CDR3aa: CASRRLVGGREDEQFF
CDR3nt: TGTGCCAGTAGGCGCCTCGTGGGGGGGCGCGAGGATGAGCAGTTCTTC

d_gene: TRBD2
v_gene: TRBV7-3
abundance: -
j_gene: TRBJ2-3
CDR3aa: CASSRVSGGNPDTQYF
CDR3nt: TGTGCCAGCAGCAGAGTGAGCGGGGGAAATCCGGATACGCAGTATTTT

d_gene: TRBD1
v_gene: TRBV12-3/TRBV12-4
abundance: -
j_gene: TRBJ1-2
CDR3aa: CASSLGQGYGYTF
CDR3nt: TGTGCCAGCAGTTTAGGACAGGGATATGGCTACACCTTC

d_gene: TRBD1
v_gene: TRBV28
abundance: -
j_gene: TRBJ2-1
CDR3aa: CASSLFGTGSNEQFF
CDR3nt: TGTGCCAGCAGTTTGTTTGGGACAGGTAGTAATGAGCAGTTCTTC

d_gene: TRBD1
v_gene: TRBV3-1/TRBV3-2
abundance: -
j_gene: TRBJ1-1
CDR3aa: CASSRRTGTEAFF
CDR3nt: TGTGCCAGCAGCCGCCGGACAGGGACTGAAGCTTTCTTT

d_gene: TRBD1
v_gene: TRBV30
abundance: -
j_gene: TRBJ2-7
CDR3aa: CAWTERDRDFYEQYF
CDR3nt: TGTGCCTGGACCGAACGGGACAGGGACTTCTACGAGCAGTACTTC

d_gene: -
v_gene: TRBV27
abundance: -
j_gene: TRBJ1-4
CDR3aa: CASRPDSGYEKLFF
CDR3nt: TGTGCCAGCAGACCCGACAGTGGTTATGAAAAACTGTTTTTT

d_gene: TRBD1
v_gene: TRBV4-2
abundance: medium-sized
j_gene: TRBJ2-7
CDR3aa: CASSQDGQGIYEQYF
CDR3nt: TGTGCCAGCAGCCAAGACGGACAGGGGATATACGAGCAGTACTTC

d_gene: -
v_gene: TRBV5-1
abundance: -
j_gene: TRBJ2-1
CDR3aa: CASSLSVARRRLNEQFF
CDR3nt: TGCGCCAGCAGCTTGTCGGTCGCTCGCCGAAGATTGAATGAGCAGTTCTTC

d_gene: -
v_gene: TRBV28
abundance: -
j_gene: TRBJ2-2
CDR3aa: CASSFDTGELFF
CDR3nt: TGTGCCAGCAGTTTCGACACCGGGGAGCTGTTTTTT

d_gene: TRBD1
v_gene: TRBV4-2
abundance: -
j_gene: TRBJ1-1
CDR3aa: CASSKGTGGGTEAFF
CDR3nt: TGTGCCAGCAGCAAAGGGACAGGGGGTGGCACTGAAGCTTTCTTT

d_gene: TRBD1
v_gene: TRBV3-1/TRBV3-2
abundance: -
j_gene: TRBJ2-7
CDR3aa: CASSPQDRGREEQYF
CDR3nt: TGTGCCAGCAGCCCCCAGGACAGGGGAAGGGAAGAGCAGTACTTC

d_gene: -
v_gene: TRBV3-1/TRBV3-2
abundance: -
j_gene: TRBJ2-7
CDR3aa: CASSRGRGYEQYF
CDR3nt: TGTGCCAGCAGCCGCGGCAGGGGTTACGAGCAGTACTTC

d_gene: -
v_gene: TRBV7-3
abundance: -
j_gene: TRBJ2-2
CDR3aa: CARGRGKGRGPGELFF
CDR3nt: TGTGCCAGAGGGCGGGGTAAGGGGCGGGGGCCCGGGGAGCTGTTTTTT

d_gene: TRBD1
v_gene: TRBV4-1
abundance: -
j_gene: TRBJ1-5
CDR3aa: CASSQVGQGGQPQHF
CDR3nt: TGCGCCAGCAGCCAAGTGGGACAGGGGGGTCAGCCCCAGCATTTT